These T cell receptor beta chains were read from a single sample in a study of shared clonotypes between healthy human individuals. TCRdb's copy holds only in-frame clones and misses some; the assay was immunoSEQ multiplex PCR. The sample records around 720,000 clones, less than 80% being singletons. Sample: memory CD4+ T cells sorted from blood. These receptors were taken from a woman aged 25-40 years in good health. Each CDR3 is given with its conserved first and last residue. D genes are given only for firm matches. Clone size appears in some rows only: once, few, many, or a class for an expanded clone.

D gene	J gene	V gene	clone size	CDR3 DNA	CDR3 protein
NA	TRBJ1-1	TRBV7-9	NA	TGTGCCAGCAGCTTTCCGCAGAACACTGAAGCTTTCTTT	CASSFPQNTEAFF
NA	TRBJ1-1	TRBV5-1	NA	TGCGCCAGCAGCTTGAGTGGGATGAACACTGAAGCTTTCTTT	CASSLSGMNTEAFF
TRBD1	TRBJ1-2	TRBV7-2	few	TGTGCCAGCAGCTCCTCGACAGGGGCAGGCGGCTACACCTTC	CASSSSTGAGGYTF
TRBD2	TRBJ2-3	TRBV7-2	NA	TGTGCCAGCAGCTCCGTGACTAGCCTACCGCAGTATTTT	CASSSVTSLPQYF
NA	TRBJ2-3	TRBV19	NA	TGTGCCAGTAGCCCACAACAGGGATTAAAAGATACGCAGTATTTT	CASSPQQGLKDTQYF
TRBD2	TRBJ2-1	TRBV5-1	NA	TGCGCCAGCAGCTTGGGACGACTAGCGGACCTGAGCTCCTACAATGAGCAGTTCTTC	CASSLGRLADLSSYNEQFF
TRBD2	TRBJ2-7	TRBV2	NA	TGTGCCAGCAGACTAGCGGGATCCTACGAGCAGTACTTC	CASRLAGSYEQYF
TRBD2	TRBJ2-1	TRBV7-6	few	TGTGCCAGCAGCGCCACAGGACTAGCGGGTTACAATGAGCAGTTCTTC	CASSATGLAGYNEQFF
NA	TRBJ2-1	TRBV4-1	NA	TGCGCCAGCAGCCGTAGGGGGGGTTACAATGAGCAGTTCTTC	CASSRRGGYNEQFF
TRBD2	TRBJ2-7	TRBV15	NA	TGTGCCACCAGCAGACCCGTCCTTTCTAGCGGGAGGACTAAAAAATTCTACGAGCAGTACTTC	CATSRPVLSSGRTKKFYEQYF
NA	TRBJ2-3	TRBV12-5	NA	TGTGCTAGTCAAGGACAGGCTCTCTTAGCGGGAACCCCTAGCACAGATACGCAGTATTTT	CASQGQALLAGTPSTDTQYF
TRBD1	TRBJ2-4	TRBV18	once	TGTGCCAGCTCACCACCAAGACAGGGGGTGGCCAAAAACATTCAGTACTTC	CASSPPRQGVAKNIQYF
NA	TRBJ1-2	TRBV23-1	NA	TGCGCCAGCAGACGCTACTGGGGCTACACCTTC	CASRRYWGYTF
TRBD1	TRBJ2-1	TRBV29-1	once	TGCAGCGTTGACGGGGACAGGCCGTTCTTC	CSVDGDRPFF
NA	TRBJ2-1	TRBV7-6	NA	TGTGCCAGCAGCTTACAGGCAGGGTCCTACAATGAGCAGTTCTTC	CASSLQAGSYNEQFF
TRBD2	TRBJ2-3	TRBV4-2	once	TGTGCCAGCAGCCAAGGGCTAGCGGCGGGAGAATTTTCAGATACGCAGTATTTT	CASSQGLAAGEFSDTQYF
TRBD2	TRBJ2-7	TRBV28	NA	TGTGCCAGCAGTTTTTATGGGGCTAGCGGTAATTCCTACGAGCAGTACTTC	CASSFYGASGNSYEQYF
TRBD2	TRBJ2-1	TRBV11-2	NA	TGTGCCAGCAGCTTAGAGCGGGAGTCCTACAATGAGCAGTTCTTC	CASSLERESYNEQFF
TRBD2	TRBJ2-2	TRBV6-5	NA	TGTGCCAGCAGTTACTCCGGGGGGGCACAGTCCGGGGAGCTGTTTTTT	CASSYSGGAQSGELFF
NA	TRBJ1-2	TRBV29-1	NA	TGCAGCGTCGTAATGGACTCTTTTAACTATGGCTACACCTTC	CSVVMDSFNYGYTF
NA	TRBJ1-3	TRBV25-1	NA	TGTGCCAGCAGGACTTTCGACACCATATATTTT	CASRTFDTIYF
TRBD1	TRBJ2-7	TRBV7-9	NA	TGTGCCAGCAGCCCACAGGGGGCGAGGGAGCAGTACTTC	CASSPQGAREQYF
NA	TRBJ1-5	TRBV30	NA	TGTGCCTGGATGGGTGATCAGCCCCAGCATTTT	CAWMGDQPQHF
TRBD2	TRBJ2-7	TRBV28	NA	TGTGCCAGCAGTTCACCCTCCGGGACTAGCGGCTACGAGCAGTACTTC	CASSSPSGTSGYEQYF
NA	TRBJ2-7	TRBV12-1	NA	TGTGCCAGCAGCTTCGGGACAGGGGGCTGGTACGAGCAGTACTTC	CASSFGTGGWYEQYF
NA	TRBJ2-2	TRBV11-2	once	TGTGCCAGCAGCGCCGCCACCTTTAACACCGGGGAGCTGTTTTTT	CASSAATFNTGELFF
NA	TRBJ2-3	TRBV7-2	few	TGTGCCAGCAGCTTCGGCGGGGCAGGAGATACGCAGTATTTT	CASSFGGAGDTQYF
NA	TRBJ2-7	TRBV28	NA	TGTGCCAGCAGTGAGCACAGGGAGGATACCGTGTACTTC	CASSEHREDTVYF
TRBD2	TRBJ2-1	TRBV5-1	once	TGCGCCAGCAGCTTCAGGGAGGGCGTGTCCGATGAGCAGTTCTTC	CASSFREGVSDEQFF
NA	TRBJ1-5	TRBV5-4	NA	TGTGCCAGCAGCTTGGACAGTGATCAACCCCAGCATTTT	CASSLDSDQPQHF
NA	TRBJ2-5	TRBV5-1	NA	TGCGCCAGCAGCTTGGTGGGGTCAGATGTTACCCAGTACTTC	CASSLVGSDVTQYF
NA	TRBJ1-1	TRBV10-1	NA	TGCGCCAGCAGTGACGGACAGCGGCTCGACACTGAAGCTTTCTTT	CASSDGQRLDTEAFF
NA	TRBJ2-4	TRBV4-1	NA	TGTGCCAGCCCCCAGGACATTCAGTACTTC	CASPQDIQYF
NA	TRBJ2-3	TRBV7-9	NA	TGTGCCAGCAGCTTGGGGCCCCGCGTCACAGATACGCAGTATTTT	CASSLGPRVTDTQYF
NA	TRBJ2-2	TRBV5-1	NA	TGCGCCAGCAGCCCAGTGGATATGAACACCGGGGAGCTGTTTTTT	CASSPVDMNTGELFF
NA	TRBJ1-5	TRBV27	NA	TGTGCCAGCAGAACAACACGGTTGAGCAATCAGCCCCAGCATTTT	CASRTTRLSNQPQHF
NA	TRBJ2-3	TRBV7-6	NA	TGTGCCAGCAGCTTAGGGCAGGCACTTGGTGGGGATACGCAGTATTTT	CASSLGQALGGDTQYF
NA	TRBJ2-3	TRBV29-1	NA	TGCAGCGTTGAAAAAAACCCCTTTAGCACAGATACGCAGTATTTT	CSVEKNPFSTDTQYF
TRBD2	TRBJ2-1	TRBV25-1	NA	TGTGCCAGCAGTGAATCACTAGCGGGAGACAATGAGCAGTTCTTC	CASSESLAGDNEQFF
TRBD2	TRBJ2-3	TRBV7-7	NA	TGTGCCAGCAGCTTATCGGGAGGCTACACAGATACGCAGTATTTT	CASSLSGGYTDTQYF
NA	TRBJ1-1	TRBV29-1	NA	TGCAGCGCAACCGGTGACGGCAACACTGAAGCTTTCTTT	CSATGDGNTEAFF
TRBD2	TRBJ2-3	TRBV28	NA	TGTGCCAGCAGCCAAAGCGGGAGAGGCGCAGATACGCAGTATTTT	CASSQSGRGADTQYF
NA	TRBJ2-7	TRBV28	NA	TGTGCCAGCAGTCCCTCCACCTTGGCAGCCTACGAGCAGTACTTC	CASSPSTLAAYEQYF
NA	TRBJ2-7	TRBV10-3	NA	TGTGCCATCACCCCTGAGAGCGGAGCCTACGAGCAGTACTTC	CAITPESGAYEQYF
TRBD1	TRBJ2-7	TRBV11-2	NA	TGTGCCAGCAGCTCCCCCGGGACAGGGGCTCAAGCCTACGAGCAGTACTTC	CASSSPGTGAQAYEQYF
TRBD1	TRBJ1-3	TRBV28	NA	TGTGCCAGCAGTCCCGGGACAGGGAGGTGCACCATATATTTT	CASSPGTGRCTIYF
TRBD2	TRBJ2-5	TRBV27	NA	TGTGCCAGCAGTCGCTCCGGGGGGGGCGGAGGCGAGACCCAGTACTTC	CASSRSGGGGGETQYF
NA	TRBJ2-1	TRBV5-1	NA	TGCGCCAGCAGCTTCACTAGTGGCTCCTACAATGAGCAGTTCTTC	CASSFTSGSYNEQFF
TRBD1	TRBJ1-1	TRBV28	once	TGTGCCAGCAGTCCCCGGGACAGGAGGAACACTGAAGCTTTCTTT	CASSPRDRRNTEAFF
NA	TRBJ1-4	TRBV19	NA	TGTGCCAGCCACGCTGACAGAAACAATGAAAAACTGTTTTTT	CASHADRNNEKLFF
NA	TRBJ2-6	TRBV5-1	few	TGCGCCAGCAGCCTGGGAGGTCCTGGGGCCAACGTCCTGACTTTC	CASSLGGPGANVLTF
NA	TRBJ1-4	TRBV2	NA	TGTGCCAGCAGAGGACAGCTGGTTGGAGAAAAACTGTTTTTT	CASRGQLVGEKLFF
TRBD2	TRBJ2-1	TRBV7-8	NA	TGTGCCAGCCGGCTTTCTAGCGGGAGCGCTACCTACAATGAGCAGTTCTTC	CASRLSSGSATYNEQFF
TRBD2	TRBJ2-1	TRBV10-3	few	TGTGCCAGTGGGACTAGCGAAGAGCAGTTCTTC	CASGTSEEQFF